Below are 19 T cell receptor beta chains sequenced from a single sample in a study of shared clonotypes between healthy human individuals. Only CD45RO-negative cells positively selected for CCR7 counted as naive CD8 cells, so terminally differentiated effector memory CD45RA+ cells were excluded. Using immunoSEQ multiplex PCR, the repertoire was profiled, and TCRdb retains in-frame clones only, with some absent. The table lists around 610,000 clones, around 96% of them singletons. Input material: naive CD8+ T cells sorted from blood. Receptor source: a woman aged 25 to 39 in good health.

The chain combines TRBV27 with TRBJ2-7; D is perhaps TRBD2 (5 bases). V was clipped by 5 bases and J by 5 bases, with 16 bases between them. Germline CDR1 reads MNHEY; CDR2 reads SMNVEV (reference sequence). The CDR3 is 14 residues long. The CDR3 DNA sequence: TGTGCCAGCAGTGGGAGCGCCGCCTTCCACGAGCAGTACTTC. Its translation is CASSGSAAFHEQYF.

This clone has a single count. The sample has other DNA sequences that encode this CDR3 too. The chain is built from TRBV27 and TRBJ2-5, with 14 bases that match TRBD2. CDR1 is MNHEY and CDR2 is SMNVEV in the germline V gene (reference sequence). This CDR3 spans 15 amino acids. V was clipped by 6 bases and J by 6 bases; unmatched bases: 6. In DNA form, the CDR3 reads TGTGCCAGCAGCTCCGGGACTAGCGGGAGAAAGACCCAGTACTTC. This codes for CASSSGTSGRKTQYF.

The genes are TRBV28 and TRBJ1-2, with 7 bases that match TRBD1. The V gene end was trimmed by 4 bases and the J gene end by 2 bases; junction bases not matched to a gene: 4. The CDR3 extends over 14 amino acids. CDR1 MDHEN and CDR2 SYDVKM come from the germline V gene. The CDR3 coding sequence is TGTGCCAGCAGTTGGGGGACAGACAACTATGGCTACACCTTC. Translation gives CASSWGTDNYGYTF.

CDR3 region: CASSGLAGAREQFF. The DNA for the CDR3 is TGTGCCAGCAGTGGACTAGCGGGAGCGCGTGAGCAGTTCTTC. V and J are TRBV2 and TRBJ2-1; TRBD2 agrees at 12 bases. Germline assignment: CDR1 SNHLY and CDR2 FYNNEI. The junction had 4 bases not matched to a gene; V was cut back by 4 bases and J by 9 bases. The CDR3 extends over 14 amino acids.

This clone was seen a single time. This rearrangement joins TRBV13 to TRBJ2-7, with D uncertain. The CDR3 totals 15 residues. Trimming left V 0 bases short and J 5 bases short, with 14 bases between. Germline V gene lookup returns CDR1 PRHDT and CDR2 FYEKMQ (reference sequence). CDR3 sequence: CASSLGRSSKDEQYF. In DNA form, the CDR3 reads TGTGCCAGCAGCTTAGGAAGGAGCAGTAAGGACGAGCAGTACTTC.

The chain has TRBV27 and TRBJ1-5; no clear D gene. The CDR3 is 12 amino acids. Germline assignment: CDR1 MNHEY and CDR2 SMNVEV (reference sequence). Trimming pared 1 base from V and 3 bases from J, leaving 1 base between. CDR3 DNA sequence: TGTGCCAGCAGTTTATTCAATCAGCCCCAGCATTTT. Amino acid sequence: CASSLFNQPQHF.

The rearrangement links TRBV19 to TRBJ1-1; 8 bases map to TRBD1. Germline CDR1 reads LNHDA; CDR2 reads SQIVND (reference sequence). V lost 7 bases and J lost 5; bases outside the gene matches: 15. The CDR3 has 16 residues. DNA for the CDR3: TGTGCCAGTAAGAGCACGGACAGGGCAAAGGGGACTGAAGCTTTCTTT. Translation gives CASKSTDRAKGTEAFF.

This clone appeared once. CDR3 amino acids: CASSYVGGRATEAFF. CDR3 nucleotides: TGTGCCAGCAGTTACGTGGGTGGCAGGGCAACTGAAGCTTTCTTT. V usage is TRBV6-6 and J usage is TRBJ1-1; tentatively, D is TRBD1 (5 bases). V was clipped by 2 bases and J by 5 bases, with 15 bases between them. CDR3 size: 15 residues. CDR1 and CDR2 (germline): MNHNY, SVGAGI (reference sequence).

This clone was recorded only once. CDR3: CASSEGTSGLSSYNEQFF. CDR3 DNA sequence: TGCGCCAGCAGCGAAGGGACTAGCGGGTTAAGCTCCTACAATGAGCAGTTCTTC. V is TRBV5-1 and J is TRBJ2-1; 12 bases fit TRBD2. There are 18 residues in the CDR3. Trimming at V came to 4 bases and at J to 0 bases, leaving 8 bases not matched to a gene. The V gene's germline CDR1 is SGHRS and CDR2 YFSETQ.

V usage is TRBV27 and J usage is TRBJ2-2; the D is unclear. V shed 4 bases and J shed 2 bases, with 5 bases lying between them. From germline, CDR1 is MNHEY and CDR2 SMNVEV (reference sequence). This CDR3 spans 13 amino acids. The CDR3 DNA sequence: TGTGCCAGCAGTTCCCATAACACCGGGGAGCTGTTTTTT. Translating gives CASSSHNTGELFF.

The chain joins TRBV2 to TRBJ1-1; D is uncertain. Trimming cost V 9 bases and J 6 bases, with 11 bases left between them. The CDR3 consists of 11 residues. CDR1 and CDR2 from the germline V gene are SNHLY and FYNNEI. The CDR3, as DNA: TGTGCCAGGGGTGTCAGCGCTGAAGCTTTCTTT. It specifies CARGVSAEAFF.

V usage is TRBV29-1 and J usage is TRBJ2-3, with D uncertain. Deletions cut 0 bases from V and 6 bases from J, with 10 bases between. The CDR3 spans 13 residues. Germline CDR1 SQVTM, CDR2 ANQGSEA. This chain's CDR3 is CSVEDLLGDTQYF. For the CDR3, the DNA is TGCAGCGTTGAAGATCTCCTGGGGGATACGCAGTATTTT.

The chain couples TRBV6-6 to TRBJ2-1; TRBD2 agrees at 7 bases. The trim removed 7 bases at V and 4 bases at J, leaving 13 bases unmatched. Germline assignment: CDR1 MNHNY and CDR2 SVGAGI (reference sequence). The CDR3 extends over 16 amino acids. The CDR3 reads CASKKNGGSVYNEQFF. CDR3 nucleotide sequence: TGTGCCAGCAAAAAAAACGGCGGGAGTGTTTACAATGAGCAGTTCTTC.

The CDR3 DNA reads TGTGCCAGCACCTTTGGCCAGGGGGATGTGAGCACTGAAGCTTTCTTT. This gives the protein CASTFGQGDVSTEAFF. The chain couples TRBV28 to TRBJ1-1; TRBD1 agrees at 7 bases. The CDR3 is 16 amino acids. The V and J ends lost 7 bases and 4 bases, in that order; junction bases with no gene match: 15. CDR1 is MDHEN and CDR2 is SYDVKM in the germline V gene.

J is TRBJ1-1 and V is TRBV19; D gene unclear. The V end lost 6 bases, the J end lost 3 bases, and 8 bases lay between the germline ends. CDR1 LNHDA and CDR2 SQIVND come from the germline V gene (reference sequence). This CDR3 is 12 amino acids long. The CDR3 sequence: CASSDTYTEAFF. The CDR3 DNA reads as TGTGCCAGTAGCGACACCTACACTGAAGCTTTCTTT.

This clone was seen just once. The chain links TRBV27 to TRBJ2-7, with a weak D call TRBD2 (6 bases). Per germline, CDR1 MNHEY and CDR2 SMNVEV (reference sequence). This CDR3 has 13 amino acids. V was shortened by 6 bases and J by 3 bases, with 12 bases between the two germline ends. CDR3 sequence: CASRGLTYYEQYF. In DNA, the CDR3 is TGTGCCAGCAGAGGACTAACATACTACGAGCAGTACTTC.

The rearrangement joins TRBV13 to TRBJ1-2; 10 bases align to TRBD1. The length of the CDR3 is 15 residues. The germline gives CDR1 PRHDT, CDR2 FYEKMQ (reference sequence). Trimming removed 5 bases from V and 1 base from J; junction bases left unmatched: 4. The CDR3: CASSHGTGDNYGYTF. CDR3 bases: TGTGCCAGCAGCCACGGGACAGGGGATAACTATGGCTACACCTTC.

The DNA of the CDR3 is TGTGCCAGCAATAGCGGGAATGAGCAGTTCTTC. The encoded protein is CASNSGNEQFF. The chain uses TRBV6-5 and TRBJ2-1, with 7 bases that match TRBD2. With 7 bases clipped from V and 7 bases from J, the junction kept 1 base outside the gene matches. This CDR3 is 11 amino acids long. Germline CDR1 reads MNHEY; CDR2 reads SVGAGI.

V gene TRBV29-1 combines with J gene TRBJ2-1; 11 positions agree with TRBD2. The CDR3 has 13 residues. V lost 8 bases and J lost 4; bases outside the gene matches: 4. Germline assignment: CDR1 SQVTM and CDR2 ANQGSEA. The CDR3: CSCRLAGYNEQFF. For the CDR3, the DNA is TGCAGCTGCCGACTAGCGGGATACAATGAGCAGTTCTTC.